This TCR beta chain was sequenced in a study of cytomegalovirus exposure and HLA in healthy donors. General study points: The listing of fewer than 200 TCR beta chains classed them as cytomegalovirus-associated.

PCR involved 60 Vbeta and 13 Jbeta primers. The data were produced by immunoSEQ multiplex PCR, yet TCRdb's version contains in-frame clones alone and is incomplete. The sample consists of 120,000 or so clones, over 60% of them appearing once. This CDR3 is 13 amino acids long. With V trimmed by 4 bases and J by 2 bases, 1 base remained unmatched. Germline CDR1 reads WNHNN; CDR2 reads SYGVQD (reference sequence). Regarding this clone: Its antigen is currently unknown.

Material: PBMCs. The rearrangement joins TRBV10-1 to TRBJ1-2; 7 bases align to TRBD1. This TCR was sampled from an older woman in good health and CMV-seropositive. As DNA, the CDR3 is TGCGCCAGCAGTGCGGGACAGAACTATGGCTACACCTTC. This encodes CASSAGQNYGYTF.